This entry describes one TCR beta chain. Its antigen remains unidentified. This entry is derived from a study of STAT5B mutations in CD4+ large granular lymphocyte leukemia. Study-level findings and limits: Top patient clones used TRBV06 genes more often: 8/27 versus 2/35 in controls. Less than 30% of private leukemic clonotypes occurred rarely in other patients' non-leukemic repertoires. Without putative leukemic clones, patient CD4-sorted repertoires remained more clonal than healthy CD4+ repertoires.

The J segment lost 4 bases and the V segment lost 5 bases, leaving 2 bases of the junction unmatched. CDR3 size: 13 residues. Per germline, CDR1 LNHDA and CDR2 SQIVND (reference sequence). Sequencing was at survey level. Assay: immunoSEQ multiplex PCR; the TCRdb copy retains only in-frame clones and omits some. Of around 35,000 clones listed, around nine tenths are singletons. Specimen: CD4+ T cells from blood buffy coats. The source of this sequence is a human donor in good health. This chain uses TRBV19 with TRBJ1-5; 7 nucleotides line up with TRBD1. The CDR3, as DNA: TGTGCCAGTAGTGGCAGGGGGAATCAGCCCCAGCATTTT. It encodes CASSGRGNQPQHF. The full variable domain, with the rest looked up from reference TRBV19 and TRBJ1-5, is DGGITQSPKYLFRKEGQNVTLSCEQNLNHDAMYWYRQDPGQGLRLIYYSQIVNDFQKGDIAEGYSVSREKKESFPLTVTSAQKNPTAFYLCASSGRGNQPQHFGDGTRLSIL.